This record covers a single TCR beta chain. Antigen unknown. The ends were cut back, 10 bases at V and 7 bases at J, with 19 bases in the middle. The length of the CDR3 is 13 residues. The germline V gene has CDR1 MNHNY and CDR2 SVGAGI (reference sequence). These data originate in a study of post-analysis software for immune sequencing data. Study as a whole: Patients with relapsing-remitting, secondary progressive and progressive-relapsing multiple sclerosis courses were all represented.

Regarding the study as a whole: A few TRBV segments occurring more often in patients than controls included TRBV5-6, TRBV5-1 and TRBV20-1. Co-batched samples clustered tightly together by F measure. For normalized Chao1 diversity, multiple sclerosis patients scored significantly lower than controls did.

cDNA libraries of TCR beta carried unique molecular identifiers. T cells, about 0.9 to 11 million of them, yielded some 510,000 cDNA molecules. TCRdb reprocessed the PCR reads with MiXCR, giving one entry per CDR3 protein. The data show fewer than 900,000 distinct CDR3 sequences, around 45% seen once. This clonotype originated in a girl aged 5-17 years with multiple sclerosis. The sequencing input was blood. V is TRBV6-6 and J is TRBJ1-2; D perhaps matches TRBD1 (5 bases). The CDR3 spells CATTRGANLGYTF. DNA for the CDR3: TGTGCCACCACGAGGGGCGCGAATCTTGGCTACACCTTC.